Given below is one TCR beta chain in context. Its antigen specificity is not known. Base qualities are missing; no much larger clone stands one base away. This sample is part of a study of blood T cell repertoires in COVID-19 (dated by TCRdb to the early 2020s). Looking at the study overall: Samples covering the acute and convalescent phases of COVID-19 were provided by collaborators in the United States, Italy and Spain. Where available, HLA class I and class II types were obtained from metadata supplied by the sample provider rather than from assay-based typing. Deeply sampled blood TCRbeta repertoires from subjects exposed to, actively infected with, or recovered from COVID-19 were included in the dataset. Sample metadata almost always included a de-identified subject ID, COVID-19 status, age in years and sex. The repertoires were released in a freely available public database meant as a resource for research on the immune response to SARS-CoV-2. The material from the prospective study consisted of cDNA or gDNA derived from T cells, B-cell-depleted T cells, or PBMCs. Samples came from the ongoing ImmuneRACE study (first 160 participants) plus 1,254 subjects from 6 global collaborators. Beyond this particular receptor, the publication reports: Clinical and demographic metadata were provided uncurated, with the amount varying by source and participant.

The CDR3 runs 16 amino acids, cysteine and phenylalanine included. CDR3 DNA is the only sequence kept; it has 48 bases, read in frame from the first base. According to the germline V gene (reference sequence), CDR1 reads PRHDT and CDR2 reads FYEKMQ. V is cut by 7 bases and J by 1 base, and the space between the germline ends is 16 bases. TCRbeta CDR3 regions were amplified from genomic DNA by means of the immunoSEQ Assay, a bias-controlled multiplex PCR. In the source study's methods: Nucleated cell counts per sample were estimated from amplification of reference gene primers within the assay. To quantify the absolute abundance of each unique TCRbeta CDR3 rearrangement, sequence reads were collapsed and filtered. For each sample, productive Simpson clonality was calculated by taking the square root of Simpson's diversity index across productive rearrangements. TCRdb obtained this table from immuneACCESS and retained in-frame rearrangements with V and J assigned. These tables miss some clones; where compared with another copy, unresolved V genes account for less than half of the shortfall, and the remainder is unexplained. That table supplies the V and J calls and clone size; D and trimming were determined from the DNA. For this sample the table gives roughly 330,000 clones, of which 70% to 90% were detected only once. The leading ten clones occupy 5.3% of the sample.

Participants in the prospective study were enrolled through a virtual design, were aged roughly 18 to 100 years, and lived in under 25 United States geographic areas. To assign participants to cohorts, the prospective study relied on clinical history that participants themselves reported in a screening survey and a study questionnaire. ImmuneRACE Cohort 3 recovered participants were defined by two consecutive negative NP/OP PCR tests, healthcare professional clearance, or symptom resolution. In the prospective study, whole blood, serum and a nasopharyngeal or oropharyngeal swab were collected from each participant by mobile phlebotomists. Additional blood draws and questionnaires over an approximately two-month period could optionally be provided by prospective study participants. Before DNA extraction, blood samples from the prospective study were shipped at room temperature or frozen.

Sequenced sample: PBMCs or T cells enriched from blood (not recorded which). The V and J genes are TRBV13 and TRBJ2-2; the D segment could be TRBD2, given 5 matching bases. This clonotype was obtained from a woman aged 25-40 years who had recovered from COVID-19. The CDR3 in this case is CASTPRGGKNTGELFF. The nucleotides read TGTGCCAGCACCCCACGAGGAGGCAAGAACACCGGGGAGCTGTTTTTT. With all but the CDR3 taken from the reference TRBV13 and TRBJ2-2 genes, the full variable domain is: AAGVIQSPRHLIKEKRETATLKCYPIPRHDTVYWYQQGPGQDPQFLISFYEKMQSDKGSIPDRFSAQQFSDYHSELNMSSLELGDSALYFCASTPRGGKNTGELFFGEGSRLTVL.